The 9 T cell receptor beta chains below all came from one sample that was sequenced in a study of Graves' ophthalmopathy and Graves' hyperthyroidism. Transcripts of RNA were the source for amplifying TCR beta CDR3 regions. Amplification began with first-round RT-PCR using HTBI primers, then second-round multiplex PCR was performed. TCRdb re-derived calls from the multiplex PCR reads in MiXCR, one entry per CDR3 protein. The sample has a few hundred thousand distinct CDR3 sequences, approximately 20% seen once; the top ten hold more than 1.5%. Specimen: peripheral blood. These receptors came from a woman aged 18-29 years with Graves' ophthalmopathy.

The rearrangement uses TRBV6-5 and TRBJ2-7, with 7 bases aligning to TRBD2. The CDR3 loop spans 14 amino acids. Germline lookup yields CDR1 MNHEY and CDR2 SVGAGI. V lost 4 bases to trimming and J lost 4 bases; unmatched junction nucleotides: 7. The CDR3 bases are TGTGCCAGCAGTTGGCGGGAGCTCGGGTACGAGCAGTACTTC. It encodes CASSWRELGYEQYF.

This clonotype was seen at least ten times. CDR3 in amino acids: CASKGEISYEQYF. The CDR3 DNA follows: TGTGCCAGCAAAGGCGAAATCTCCTACGAGCAGTACTTC. The chain recombines TRBV28 with TRBJ2-7, with unresolved D. V lost 7 bases and J lost 0, with 10 bases in between. The V gene's germline CDR1 is MDHEN and CDR2 SYDVKM. The CDR3 runs to 13 residues.

This clonotype was detected ten times or more. The V and J genes are TRBV6-5 and TRBJ1-1; D remains unclear. V was cut by 6 bases and J by 6 bases, with 17 bases left in between. CDR1 is MNHEY and CDR2 is SVGAGI in the germline V gene. This CDR3 is built from 14 residues. CDR3: CASSLDHQISEAFF. The CDR3 nucleotides read TGTGCCAGCAGCCTTGACCATCAGATATCTGAAGCTTTCTTT.

This clonotype was recorded many times. V is TRBV28 and J is TRBJ2-7; 9 bases align to TRBD1. Germline loops: CDR1 MDHEN, CDR2 SYDVKM. CDR3 size: 15 residues. V dropped 5 bases and J dropped 4; count of bases not matched to a gene: 9. CDR3 DNA sequence: TGTGCCAGCAGTCCCACCGGGACAGGGTGGTACGAGCAGTACTTC. Its protein product is CASSPTGTGWYEQYF. The variable domain in full, with the rest retrieved from reference TRBV28 and TRBJ2-7, is DVKVTQSSRYLVKRTGEKVFLECVQDMDHENMFWYRQDPGLGLRLIYFSYDVKMKEKGDIPEGYSVSREKKERFSLILESASTNQTSMYLCASSPTGTGWYEQYFGPGTRLTVT.

This clonotype has ten or more counts. The J gene is TRBJ1-1, the V gene TRBV12-5; possibly TRBD1 for D (6 bases). Trimming shortened V by 3 bases and J by 0 bases, and 17 bases separated the two germline ends. The CDR3 spans 17 residues. CDR1 and CDR2 (germline): LGHNT, FRNRAP. The DNA of the CDR3 is TGTGCTAGTGGTTTTCGGGGGGGGCCAGGGGTGAACACTGAAGCTTTCTTT. As protein: CASGFRGGPGVNTEAFF.

At least ten counts were recorded for this clonotype. V usage is TRBV27 and J usage is TRBJ2-2, with 14 bases aligning to TRBD2. V lost 6 bases to trimming and J lost 1 base; unmatched junction nucleotides: 7. Germline lookup yields CDR1 MNHEY and CDR2 SMNVEV (reference sequence). CDR3 length: 18 residues. This chain's CDR3 is CASRPRTSGRMNTGELFF. The CDR3 DNA reads TGTGCCAGCAGACCCCGGACTAGCGGGAGGATGAACACCGGGGAGCTGTTTTTT.

This clonotype appeared many times. The V gene is TRBV29-1, the J gene TRBJ2-5; D gene uncertain. Trimming removed 4 bases at V and 5 bases at J, with 8 bases between. This CDR3 comprises 11 residues. Germline values: CDR1 SQVTM, CDR2 ANQGSEA. CDR3 loop: CSVVIGETQYF. Written as DNA, the CDR3 is TGCAGCGTTGTGATCGGGGAGACCCAGTACTTC.

At least ten counts were recorded for this clonotype. The V call is TRBV20-1, the J call TRBJ1-6; D remains unclear. Looked up from germline, CDR1 is DFQATT and CDR2 is SNEGSKA (reference sequence). The CDR3 covers 12 residues. In nucleotides, the CDR3 is TGCAGCGCCCGGGCCGGTAATTCACCCCTCCACTTT. Its protein is CSARAGNSPLHF.

The V and J genes are TRBV28 and TRBJ2-7, with TRBD2 matching 9 bases. This CDR3 is built from 12 residues. Per the germline V gene, CDR1 is MDHEN and CDR2 is SYDVKM. V gave up 8 bases and J gave up 6 bases; unmatched junction bases: 5. CDR3 amino acids: CASCGGRGEQYF. The CDR3 bases are TGTGCCAGCTGCGGCGGGAGGGGCGAGCAGTACTTC. The entire variable domain, with the rest obtained from reference TRBV28 and TRBJ2-7, is as follows: DVKVTQSSRYLVKRTGEKVFLECVQDMDHENMFWYRQDPGLGLRLIYFSYDVKMKEKGDIPEGYSVSREKKERFSLILESASTNQTSMYLCASCGGRGEQYFGPGTRLTVT.